These T cell receptor beta chains were read from a single sample in a study of glioma-infiltrating T cells. One entry per CDR3 protein results from TCRdb running MiXCR on the multiplex PCR reads. Among over 1,500 distinct CDR3 sequences listed, approximately 30% were seen once. The sample consisted of glioma tissue, nonneoplastic brain tissue, or PBMCs (not recorded which). The receptors shown here come from a human donor with low-grade glioma or glioblastoma, undergoing nonglioma brain surgery, or in good health (not recorded which). CDR3s include the opening cysteine and the closing phenylalanine or tryptophan. Fields, in order: V gene, CDR3 length, CDR3 protein.

v_call: TRBV4-1; cdr3_length: 16; cdr3_aa: CASRQARTGASTEAFF
v_call: TRBV20-1; cdr3_length: 12; cdr3_aa: CSARVSAYEQYF
v_call: TRBV12-3/TRBV12-4; cdr3_length: 13; cdr3_aa: CATTTSGSVEQYF
v_call: TRBV6-1; cdr3_length: 16; cdr3_aa: CASSHQRRSSYNEQFF
v_call: TRBV20-1; cdr3_length: 15; cdr3_aa: CSARDLARVNTEAFF
v_call: TRBV2; cdr3_length: 14; cdr3_aa: CASRSPAHPNEQFF
v_call: TRBV28; cdr3_length: 11; cdr3_aa: CASSHTYGYTF
v_call: TRBV7-3; cdr3_length: 17; cdr3_aa: CASSLQGGSGAYNEQFF
v_call: TRBV7-2; cdr3_length: 14; cdr3_aa: CASSFLSGANVLTF
v_call: TRBV2; cdr3_length: 12; cdr3_aa: CASSPTGGEAFF
v_call: TRBV18; cdr3_length: 13; cdr3_aa: CASFDRGRGEAFF
v_call: TRBV19; cdr3_length: 13; cdr3_aa: CASRLSGGTEAFF
v_call: TRBV19; cdr3_length: 13; cdr3_aa: CASKVGKNTEAFF
v_call: TRBV7-2; cdr3_length: 14; cdr3_aa: CASSLTLAATAQYF
v_call: TRBV18; cdr3_length: 11; cdr3_aa: CASSVSETQYF
v_call: TRBV6-2/TRBV6-3; cdr3_length: 20; cdr3_aa: CASTSTPGQGASGPSNEQFF
v_call: TRBV19; cdr3_length: 16; cdr3_aa: CASSIPLALSYNEQFF
v_call: TRBV27; cdr3_length: 15; cdr3_aa: CASRGLAGGDNEQFF
v_call: TRBV20-1; cdr3_length: 13; cdr3_aa: CSAREQHQETQYF
v_call: TRBV6-6; cdr3_length: 16; cdr3_aa: CASSYSRPGASYEQYF
v_call: TRBV6-1; cdr3_length: 14; cdr3_aa: CASSTASGSYEQYF
v_call: TRBV20-1; cdr3_length: 15; cdr3_aa: CSARVGTGLNQPQHF
v_call: TRBV12-3/TRBV12-4; cdr3_length: 17; cdr3_aa: CASSPGTSGLITDTQYF
v_call: TRBV7-2; cdr3_length: 13; cdr3_aa: CASSQGQHNEQFF
v_call: TRBV18; cdr3_length: 18; cdr3_aa: CASSRKFRGVGSGNTIYF
v_call: TRBV4-1; cdr3_length: 14; cdr3_aa: CASSPRDSSPEQYF
v_call: TRBV20-1; cdr3_length: 15; cdr3_aa: CSARVQGRAPNEQFF
v_call: TRBV7-2; cdr3_length: 14; cdr3_aa: CSRSLGTSFDTKYF
v_call: TRBV12-3/TRBV12-4; cdr3_length: 14; cdr3_aa: CASSLGGPTTEAFF
v_call: TRBV6-1; cdr3_length: 16; cdr3_aa: CASSLLIGTEQETQYF
v_call: TRBV12-3/TRBV12-4; cdr3_length: 14; cdr3_aa: CASSVAGNSYEQYF
v_call: TRBV11-2; cdr3_length: 15; cdr3_aa: CASSLAPGGNQPQHF
v_call: TRBV4-1; cdr3_length: 13; cdr3_aa: CASSQVPRSGRFF
v_call: TRBV28; cdr3_length: 20; cdr3_aa: CASSLSGVAGGLFVSGELFF
v_call: TRBV7-9; cdr3_length: 14; cdr3_aa: CASSSLGTDYEAFF
v_call: TRBV29-1; cdr3_length: 14; cdr3_aa: CSVVLAGVLAAQYF
v_call: TRBV14; cdr3_length: 16; cdr3_aa: CASSPPGQGCTGELFF
v_call: TRBV4-1; cdr3_length: 15; cdr3_aa: CASSQGLADYNEQFF
v_call: TRBV4-3; cdr3_length: 15; cdr3_aa: CASSQAWTENTEAFF
v_call: TRBV28; cdr3_length: 15; cdr3_aa: CASSLQGAFRETQYF
v_call: TRBV29-1; cdr3_length: 16; cdr3_aa: CSVDFRRGVGTDTQHF
v_call: TRBV5-1; cdr3_length: 16; cdr3_aa: CASSSTSGSFTDTQYF
v_call: TRBV2; cdr3_length: 15; cdr3_aa: CASSELAGGPYEQFF
v_call: TRBV15; cdr3_length: 13; cdr3_aa: CATSTGTAQPQHF
v_call: TRBV7-2; cdr3_length: 15; cdr3_aa: CASSLEPLSSYEQYF
v_call: TRBV6-1; cdr3_length: 18; cdr3_aa: CASSPSGLAGVRSYEQYF
v_call: TRBV6-1; cdr3_length: 13; cdr3_aa: CASSPRTPNEQFF
v_call: TRBV7-9; cdr3_length: 13; cdr3_aa: CATAGGTRNEQFF
v_call: TRBV6-1; cdr3_length: 15; cdr3_aa: CASRVSGGSYNEQFF
v_call: TRBV19; cdr3_length: 16; cdr3_aa: CASRILAGGKYNEQFF
v_call: TRBV6-2/TRBV6-3; cdr3_length: 16; cdr3_aa: CASSYADTIGGYEQFF
v_call: TRBV2; cdr3_length: 16; cdr3_aa: CASSEGLAGGADTQYF